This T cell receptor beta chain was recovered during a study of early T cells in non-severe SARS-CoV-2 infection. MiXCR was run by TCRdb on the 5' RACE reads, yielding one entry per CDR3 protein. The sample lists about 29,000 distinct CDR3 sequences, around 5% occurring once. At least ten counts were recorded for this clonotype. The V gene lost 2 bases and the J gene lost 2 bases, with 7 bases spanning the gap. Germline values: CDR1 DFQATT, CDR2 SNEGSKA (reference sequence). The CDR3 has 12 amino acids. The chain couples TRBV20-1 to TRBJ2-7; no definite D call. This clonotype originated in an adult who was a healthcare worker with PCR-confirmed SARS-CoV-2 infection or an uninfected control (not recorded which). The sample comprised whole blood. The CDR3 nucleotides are TGCAGTGCTAGATACGGACCCTACGAGCAGTACTTC. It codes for CSARYGPYEQYF.